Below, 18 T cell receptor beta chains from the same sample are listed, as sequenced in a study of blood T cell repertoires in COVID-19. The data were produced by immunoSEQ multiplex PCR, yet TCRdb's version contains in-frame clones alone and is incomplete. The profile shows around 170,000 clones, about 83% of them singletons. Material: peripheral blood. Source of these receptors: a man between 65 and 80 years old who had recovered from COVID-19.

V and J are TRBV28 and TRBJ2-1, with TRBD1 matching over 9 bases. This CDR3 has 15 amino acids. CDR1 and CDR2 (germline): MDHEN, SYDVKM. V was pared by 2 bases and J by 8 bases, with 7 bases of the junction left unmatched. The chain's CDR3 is CASSLNRGLPHEQFF. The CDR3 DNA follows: TGTGCCAGCAGTTTAAACAGGGGGCTTCCGCATGAGCAGTTCTTC. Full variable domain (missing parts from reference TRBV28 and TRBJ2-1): DVKVTQSSRYLVKRTGEKVFLECVQDMDHENMFWYRQDPGLGLRLIYFSYDVKMKEKGDIPEGYSVSREKKERFSLILESASTNQTSMYLCASSLNRGLPHEQFFGPGTRLTVL.

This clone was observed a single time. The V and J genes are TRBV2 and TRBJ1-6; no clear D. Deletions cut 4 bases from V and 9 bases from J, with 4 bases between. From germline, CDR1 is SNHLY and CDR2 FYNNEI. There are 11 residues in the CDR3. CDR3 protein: CASSGGSPLHF. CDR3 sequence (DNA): TGTGCCAGCAGTGGAGGTTCACCCCTCCACTTT.

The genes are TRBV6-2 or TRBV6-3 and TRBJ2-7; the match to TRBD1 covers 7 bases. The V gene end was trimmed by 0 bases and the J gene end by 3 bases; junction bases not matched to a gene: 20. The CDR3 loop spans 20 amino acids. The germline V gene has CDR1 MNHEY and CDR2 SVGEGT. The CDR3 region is CASSYSTVTGAQTSSYEQYF. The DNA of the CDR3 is TGTGCCAGCAGTTACTCGACGGTCACAGGGGCCCAGACTTCAAGCTACGAGCAGTACTTC.

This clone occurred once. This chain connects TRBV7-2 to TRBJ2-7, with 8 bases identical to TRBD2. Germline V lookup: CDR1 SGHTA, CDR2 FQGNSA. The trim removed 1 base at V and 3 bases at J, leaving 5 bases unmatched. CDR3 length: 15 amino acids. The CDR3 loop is CASSLGGGIGYEQYF. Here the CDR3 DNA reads TGTGCCAGCAGCTTAGGCGGGGGGATCGGCTACGAGCAGTACTTC.

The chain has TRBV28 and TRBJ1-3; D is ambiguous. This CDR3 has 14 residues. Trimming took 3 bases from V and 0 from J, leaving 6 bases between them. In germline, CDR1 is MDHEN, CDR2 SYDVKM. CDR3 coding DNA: TGTGCCAGCAGTTTCTACAGCTCTGGAAACACCATATATTTT. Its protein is CASSFYSSGNTIYF.

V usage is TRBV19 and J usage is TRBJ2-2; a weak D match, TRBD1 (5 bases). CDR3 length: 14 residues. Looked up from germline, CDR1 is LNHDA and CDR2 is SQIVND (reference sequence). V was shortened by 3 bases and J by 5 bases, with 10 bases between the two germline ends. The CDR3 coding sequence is TGTGCCAGTAGTATGAACAGGCGGACCGGGGAGCTGTTTTTT. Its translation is CASSMNRRTGELFF.

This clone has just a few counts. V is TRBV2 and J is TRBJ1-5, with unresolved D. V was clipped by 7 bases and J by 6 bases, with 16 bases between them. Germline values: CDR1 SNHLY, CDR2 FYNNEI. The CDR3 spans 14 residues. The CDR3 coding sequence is TGTGCCAGCACCTCCTTAATGGCGGGTCAGCCCCAGCATTTT. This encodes CASTSLMAGQPQHF.

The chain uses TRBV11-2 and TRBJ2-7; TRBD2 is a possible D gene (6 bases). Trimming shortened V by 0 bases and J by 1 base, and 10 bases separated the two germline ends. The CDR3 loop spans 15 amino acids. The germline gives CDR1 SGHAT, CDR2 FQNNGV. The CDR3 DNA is TGTGCCAGCAGCTTAGAGGGCGGGGTTTCCTACGAGCAGTACTTC. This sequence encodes CASSLEGGVSYEQYF.

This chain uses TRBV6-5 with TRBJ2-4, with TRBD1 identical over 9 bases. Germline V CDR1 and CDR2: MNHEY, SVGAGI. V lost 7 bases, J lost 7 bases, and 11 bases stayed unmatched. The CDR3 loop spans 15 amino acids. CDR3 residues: CASTSGTGSKNIQYF. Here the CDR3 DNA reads TGTGCCAGCACGTCGGGGACAGGGTCTAAGAACATTCAGTACTTC.

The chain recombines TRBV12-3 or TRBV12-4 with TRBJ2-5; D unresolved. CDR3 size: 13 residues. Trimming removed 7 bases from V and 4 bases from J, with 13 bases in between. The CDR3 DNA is TGTGCCAGCACTCCCTCCGGCGGAGAGACCCAGTACTTC. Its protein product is CASTPSGGETQYF.

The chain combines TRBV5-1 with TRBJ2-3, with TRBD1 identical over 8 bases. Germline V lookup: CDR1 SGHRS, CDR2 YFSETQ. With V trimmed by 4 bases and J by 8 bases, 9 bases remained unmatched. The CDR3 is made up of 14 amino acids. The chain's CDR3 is CASSPDRVFGTQYF. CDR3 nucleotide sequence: TGCGCCAGCAGCCCGGACAGGGTATTTGGTACGCAGTATTTT.

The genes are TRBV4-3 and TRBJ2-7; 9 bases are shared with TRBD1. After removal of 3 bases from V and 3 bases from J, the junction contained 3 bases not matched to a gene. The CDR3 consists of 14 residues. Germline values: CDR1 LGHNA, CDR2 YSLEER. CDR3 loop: CASSHTGQGYEQYF. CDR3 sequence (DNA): TGCGCCAGCAGCCATACGGGACAGGGCTACGAGCAGTACTTC.

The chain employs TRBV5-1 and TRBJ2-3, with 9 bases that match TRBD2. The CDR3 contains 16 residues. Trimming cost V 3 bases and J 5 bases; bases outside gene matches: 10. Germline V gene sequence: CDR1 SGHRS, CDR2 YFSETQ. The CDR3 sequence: CASSSDGLAPVDTQYF. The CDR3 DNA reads TGCGCCAGCAGCTCCGACGGACTAGCGCCCGTAGATACGCAGTATTTT.

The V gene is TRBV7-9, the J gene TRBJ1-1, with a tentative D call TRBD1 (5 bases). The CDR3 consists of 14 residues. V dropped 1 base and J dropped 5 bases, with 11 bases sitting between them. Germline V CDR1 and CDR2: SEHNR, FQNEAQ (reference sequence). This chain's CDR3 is CASSLGRAGTEAFF. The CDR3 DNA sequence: TGTGCCAGCAGCTTAGGCAGGGCAGGGACTGAAGCTTTCTTT.

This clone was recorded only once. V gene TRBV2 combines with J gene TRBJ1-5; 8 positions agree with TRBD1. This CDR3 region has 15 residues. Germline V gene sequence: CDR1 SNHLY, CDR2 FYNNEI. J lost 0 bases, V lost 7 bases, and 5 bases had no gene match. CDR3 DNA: TGTGCCAGCACCCAGGGGGCAAATAGCAATCAGCCCCAGCATTTT. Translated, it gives CASTQGANSNQPQHF.

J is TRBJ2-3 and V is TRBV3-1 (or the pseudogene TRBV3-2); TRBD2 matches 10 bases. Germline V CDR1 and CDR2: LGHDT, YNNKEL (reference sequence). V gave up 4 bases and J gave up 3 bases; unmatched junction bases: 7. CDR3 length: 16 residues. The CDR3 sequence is CASSRQAGGGTDTQYF. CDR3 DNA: TGTGCCAGCAGCCGTCAAGCGGGGGGGGGAACAGATACGCAGTATTTT.

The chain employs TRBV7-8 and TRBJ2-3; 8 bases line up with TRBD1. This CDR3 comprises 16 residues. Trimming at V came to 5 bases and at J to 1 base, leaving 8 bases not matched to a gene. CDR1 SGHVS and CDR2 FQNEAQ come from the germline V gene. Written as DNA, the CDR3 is TGTGCCAGCAGCGACTTTAACAGGGGGGGCACAGATACGCAGTATTTT. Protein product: CASSDFNRGGTDTQYF. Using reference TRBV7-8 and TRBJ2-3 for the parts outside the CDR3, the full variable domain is GAGVSQSPRYKVAKRGQDVALRCDPISGHVSLFWYQQALGQGPEFLTYFQNEAQLDKSGLPSDRFFAERPEGSVSTLKIQRTQQEDSAVYLCASSDFNRGGTDTQYFGPGTRLTVL.

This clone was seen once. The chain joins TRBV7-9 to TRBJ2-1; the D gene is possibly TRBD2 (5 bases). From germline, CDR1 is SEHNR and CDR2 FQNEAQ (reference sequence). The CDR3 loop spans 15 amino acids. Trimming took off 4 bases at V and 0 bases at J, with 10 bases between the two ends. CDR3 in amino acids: CASSSRVDSYNEQFF. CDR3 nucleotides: TGTGCCAGCAGCTCGAGGGTGGACTCCTACAATGAGCAGTTCTTC.